These 8 T cell receptor beta chains came from one sample sequenced in a study of cytomegalovirus exposure and HLA in healthy donors. The PCR made use of 60 Vbeta and 13 Jbeta primers. Measured with immunoSEQ multiplex PCR; TCRdb has only the in-frame clones, and not every one. The profile shows about 34,000 clones, approximately 90% of them singletons. The material sequenced was PBMCs. The receptors come from a boy under 18 in good health and CMV-seronegative.

The chain uses TRBV6-5 and TRBJ2-3, with D perhaps TRBD1 (5 bases). CDR3 size: 13 residues. Germline V gene sequence: CDR1 MNHEY, CDR2 SVGAGI. The ends were cut back, 2 bases at V and 5 bases at J, with 8 bases in the middle. The CDR3 DNA reads as TGTGCCAGCAGTTACACCGGACAAGATACGCAGTATTTT. It yields the protein CASSYTGQDTQYF.

V and J are TRBV18 and TRBJ1-2, with TRBD1 matching 7 bases. Germline CDR1 KGHSH, CDR2 LQKENI. With V trimmed by 3 bases and J by 1 base, 8 bases remained unmatched. The CDR3 extends over 16 amino acids. This CDR3 reads CASSPRQGPNNYGYTF. CDR3 DNA sequence: TGTGCCAGCTCACCGAGACAGGGACCTAATAACTATGGCTACACCTTC.

The rearrangement links TRBV29-1 to TRBJ1-1; D is uncertain. Trimming stripped 5 bases from V and 11 bases from J, with 18 bases between. The CDR3 runs 12 residues. Per the germline V gene, CDR1 is SQVTM and CDR2 is ANQGSEA. CDR3 nucleotide sequence: TGCAGCGTTAGAGTCGGGAGCACCGAGGCTTTCTTT. It translates to CSVRVGSTEAFF. The whole variable domain, filled in from reference TRBV29-1 and TRBJ1-1, reads SAVISQKPSRDICQRGTSLTIQCQVDSQVTMMFWYRQQPGQSLTLIATANQGSEATYESGFVIDKFPISRPNLTFSTLTVSNMSPEDSSIYLCSVRVGSTEAFFGQGTRLTVV.

This clone was observed a few times. This CDR3 reads CASSDRGDQPQHF. CDR3 coding DNA: TGTGCCAGCAGTGACAGGGGCGATCAGCCCCAGCATTTT. This chain links TRBV6-1 with TRBJ1-5, with a possible D match to TRBD1 (6 bases). The length of the CDR3 is 13 residues. Germline-derived CDR1 and CDR2 are MNHNS and SASEGT. The ends were cut back, 3 bases at V and 5 bases at J, with 8 bases in the middle.

V is TRBV6-7 and J is TRBJ1-5; 7 nucleotides line up with TRBD1. TRBV6-7 is labeled an ORF, and its function is uncertain. The ends lost 4 bases at V and 0 bases at J; junction bases unmatched: 15. The length of the CDR3 is 19 residues. CDR3 loop: CASSCSTGPREYSNQPQHF. The CDR3 DNA reads TGTGCCAGCAGTTGCTCGACAGGGCCAAGGGAATATAGCAATCAGCCCCAGCATTTT.

This chain joins TRBV6-1 and TRBJ1-5; possible D gene TRBD1, 6 bases. The CDR3 spans 16 residues. The germline V gene encodes CDR1 MNHNS and CDR2 SASEGT. Trimming left V 2 bases short and J 3 bases short, with 14 bases between. The CDR3 is CASSELPGVPNQPQHF. Written as DNA, the CDR3 is TGTGCCAGCAGTGAATTACCAGGGGTCCCCAATCAGCCCCAGCATTTT.

The V call is TRBV11-3, the J call TRBJ2-7; D is unresolved. Per germline, CDR1 SGHNT and CDR2 YENEEA. The CDR3 is 13 amino acids. With 1 base removed from V and 3 bases from J, the gap between germline ends came to 7 bases. The DNA for the CDR3 is TGTGCCAGCAGCTTAGGAGGAAACTACGAGCAGTACTTC. Translating gives CASSLGGNYEQYF.

The rearrangement joins TRBV4-1 to TRBJ2-1; 7 nucleotides agree with TRBD2. Per the germline V gene, CDR1 is MGHRA and CDR2 is YSYEKL. The CDR3 runs 16 residues. Trimming removed 0 bases from V and 4 bases from J; junction bases left unmatched: 6. The CDR3 DNA follows: TGCGCCAGCAGCCAAGATGGGGGGGGACCATACAATGAGCAGTTCTTC. Its translation is CASSQDGGGPYNEQFF.